The next 9 T cell receptor beta chains were all read from a single sample in a study of human T cells and chemical hapten exposure (dated by TCRdb to 2020 to 2022). Read against the paper, the sample's time point label means: patch test 3, about 24 weeks after DPC sensitization. Reading the label with the study, this specimen's treatment or condition is: therapeutic diphenylcyclopropenone sensitization with weekly scalp DPC. The protocol used for the library was RACE. The run used a NextSeq 500. TCRdb reran the public reads through fastp at Q25 and MiXCR, keeping productive beta chains. Entries are consolidated by CDR3 protein sequence, retaining the most common genes and DNA. This sample comprises about 82,000 distinct CDR3 sequences, approximately 10% of them detected only once. The leading ten clones occupy approximately 3.5% of the sample. The starting material was whole blood, obtained in connection with sensitization to the hapten diphenylcyclopropenone (DPC). Receptors originate from a woman in her forties or fifties with alopecia areata. Some clones in this sample may be carry-over from other donors' samples.

This rearrangement joins TRBV20-1 to TRBJ2-1, with TRBD2 identical over 10 bases. This CDR3 spans 14 amino acids. CDR1 DFQATT and CDR2 SNEGSKA come from the germline V gene (reference sequence). The ends lost 1 base at V and 9 bases at J; junction bases unmatched: 6. CDR3 nucleotides: TGCAGTGCTAGAGGGGGTAGCGGGAGGTCTGAGCAGTTCTTC. The encoded protein is CSARGGSGRSEQFF.

The sample holds many counts of this clonotype. This chain uses TRBV18 with TRBJ2-5, with D perhaps TRBD1 (5 bases). The CDR3 sequence is 14 residues long. Germline CDR1 KGHSH, CDR2 LQKENI. The germline V and J ends were trimmed by 3 bases and 5 bases, with 13 bases remaining between them. The CDR3 reads CASSPAQGMETQYF. For the CDR3, the DNA is TGTGCCAGCTCACCTGCCCAGGGCATGGAGACCCAGTACTTC.

This clonotype was counted ten times or more. The rearrangement joins TRBV5-6 to TRBJ1-2, with TRBD1 identical over 9 bases. After removal of 4 bases from V and 8 bases from J, the junction contained 6 bases not matched to a gene. Germline assignment: CDR1 SGHDT and CDR2 YYEEEE. The CDR3 is made up of 13 amino acids. The CDR3 loop reads CASSKQGASGYTF. The CDR3 DNA sequence: TGTGCCAGCAGCAAACAGGGGGCGTCCGGCTACACCTTC.

The chain recombines TRBV27 with TRBJ2-5; D unresolved. Per germline, CDR1 MNHEY and CDR2 SMNVEV (reference sequence). This CDR3 comprises 19 residues. The germline V and J ends were trimmed by 5 bases and 2 bases, with 27 bases remaining between them. The CDR3 DNA follows: TGTGCCAGCAGTCCAGGAGAAACTCGTCTTTCTAGGTTACAAGAGACCCAGTACTTC. Protein: CASSPGETRLSRLQETQYF.

In its sample, this clonotype was seen a few times. The chain joins TRBV2 to TRBJ1-5, with D perhaps TRBD1 (6 bases). This CDR3 has 15 amino acids. Per the germline V gene, CDR1 is SNHLY and CDR2 is FYNNEI. V was pared by 5 bases and J by 0 bases, with 11 bases between. The CDR3 coding sequence is TGTGCCAGCAGTCCCGGGGGGCTTAGCAATCAGCCCCAGCATTTT. Its protein is CASSPGGLSNQPQHF.

The chain is built from TRBV21-1 and TRBJ2-1; TRBD1, the table's D call, lacks a check against the DNA. TRBV21-1 is a known pseudogene. The CDR3 totals 15 residues. The CDR3 nucleotides are TGTGCCAGCAGAAGGGACAGGGGCCCCTACAATGAGCAGTTCTTC. It specifies CASRRDRGPYNEQFF.

This clonotype was counted many times. The chain is built from TRBV11-2 and TRBJ2-2; D is tentatively TRBD1 or TRBD2 (5 bases each). With 7 bases removed from V and 4 bases from J, the gap between germline ends came to 16 bases. Germline values: CDR1 SGHAT, CDR2 FQNNGV. CDR3 size: 15 residues. The CDR3 is CASTEGSSPTGELFF. The CDR3 DNA sequence: TGTGCCAGCACCGAGGGGTCTAGTCCCACCGGGGAGCTGTTTTTT.

This clonotype was detected ten times or more. This chain connects TRBV30 to TRBJ1-5; D possibly corresponds to TRBD1 (6 bases). The CDR3 contains 16 residues. Germline-derived CDR1 and CDR2 are GTSNPN and SVGIG (reference sequence). Trimming took 0 bases from V and 0 from J, leaving 12 bases between them. CDR3 coding DNA: TGTGCCTGGAGTGTCCCCAGGGGCTATAGCAATCAGCCCCAGCATTTT. The encoded protein is CAWSVPRGYSNQPQHF.

This chain connects TRBV20-1 to TRBJ2-3; D ambiguous. V shed 6 bases and J shed 0 bases, with 7 bases lying between them. CDR1 DFQATT and CDR2 SNEGSKA come from the germline V gene (reference sequence). The CDR3 runs 12 residues. The CDR3 nucleotides are TGCAGTGCCCCGACCAGCACAGATACGCAGTATTTT. Residues: CSAPTSTDTQYF.